This T cell receptor beta chain was retrieved from a study of blood T cell repertoires in COVID-19. Study at large: Samples of COVID-19 (acute and convalescent) were obtained from the United States, Italy and Spain.

The protocol was immunoSEQ multiplex PCR, while the TCRdb copy is restricted to in-frame clones and leaves out a portion. This sample yields approximately 300,000 clones, of which roughly nine tenths are seen a single time; 5% to 7.5% belongs to the top ten. The germline gives CDR1 MGHRA, CDR2 YSYEKL. The CDR3 contains 13 residues. Concerning this clone: At one boundary the junction diverges from the germline segment, which might be a read error.

The rearrangement uses TRBV4-1 and TRBJ2-1; unclear D gene. The sequenced sample was peripheral blood. This sequence was found in a young man who had recovered from COVID-19. In DNA, the CDR3 is TGCGCCAGCAGCCAGAGCCCCTACAGTGAGCAGTTCTTC. The encoded protein is CASSQSPYSEQFF.